These 15 T cell receptor beta chains share one sample of origin, sequenced in a study of beta chain features in type 1 diabetes. Reverse transcription of all isolated RNA meant that expressed TCRB transcripts were sequenced. The method was immunoSEQ multiplex PCR; TCRdb's version includes in-frame clones alone and lacks a portion of them. The sample lists roughly 140,000 clones; 11% were seen once. Sequenced input: central memory CD4+ T cells from blood. These receptors all stem from a man between 18 and 35 years old in good health.

The CDR3 spells CATSDSPVTEAFF. The CDR3 nucleotides are TGTGCCACCAGTGACAGTCCCGTCACTGAAGCTTTCTTT. The chain employs TRBV15 and TRBJ1-1; a possible D gene is TRBD1 (5 bases). CDR1 and CDR2 (germline): LNHNV, YYDKDF (reference sequence). The CDR3 is 13 residues long. V was pared by 6 bases and J by 4 bases, with 12 bases between.

This clone has only a few counts. This sequence joins TRBV5-8 and TRBJ2-5, with 9 bases lining up with TRBD1. Germline V lookup: CDR1 SGHTS, CDR2 YDEGEE. Trimming took 0 bases from V and 5 from J; bases not matched to a gene: 8. The CDR3 is made up of 16 amino acids. Here the CDR3 reads CASSLGGTGIRETQYF. CDR3 DNA: TGTGCCAGCAGCTTGGGAGGGACAGGGATTCGGGAGACCCAGTACTTC.

The rearrangement uses TRBV10-3 and TRBJ2-3; 14 bases fit TRBD2. The CDR3 loop spans 15 amino acids. The germline CDR1 and CDR2 sequences are ENHRY and SYGVKD. J gave up 7 bases and V 5 bases, and 5 bases lay outside the gene matches. CDR3 DNA sequence: TGTGCCATCAGTCCGGGACTAGCGGGAGTGAATACGCAGTATTTT. This codes for CAISPGLAGVNTQYF.

Only a few counts were recorded for this clone. The same CDR3 can be traced to other DNA sequences in this sample. The rearrangement links TRBV18 to TRBJ1-5, with 7 nucleotides matching TRBD1. There are 14 residues in the CDR3. The V segment lost 3 bases and the J segment 4 bases; nucleotides outside the gene matches: 3. The germline V gene encodes CDR1 KGHSH and CDR2 LQKENI. The CDR3 loop reads CASSPGQPNQPQHF. In nucleotides, the CDR3 is TGTGCCAGCTCACCGGGACAGCCGAATCAGCCCCAGCATTTT.

V is TRBV10-2 and J is TRBJ1-5, with TRBD1 as a possible D gene (5 bases). Germline V lookup: CDR1 WSHSY, CDR2 SAAADI. V shed 3 bases and J shed 10 bases, with 16 bases lying between them. The CDR3 totals 14 residues. The CDR3 is CASSEGTANQPQHF. Here the CDR3 DNA reads TGCGCCAGCAGTGAAGGGACCGCAAACCAACCCCAGCATTTT.

At least ten counts were recorded for this clone. The chain recombines TRBV7-2 with TRBJ2-7, with TRBD1 as a possible D gene (6 bases). Deletions cut 5 bases from V and 1 base from J, with 12 bases between. Germline V gene lookup returns CDR1 SGHTA and CDR2 FQGNSA. There are 14 residues in the CDR3. As DNA, the CDR3 is TGTGCCAGCAGCCCCGACAGGTTGTCCTACGAGCAGTACTTC. Amino acids: CASSPDRLSYEQYF.

V and J are TRBV11-2 and TRBJ2-1; 8 nucleotides line up with TRBD2. There are 17 residues in the CDR3. Looked up from germline, CDR1 is SGHAT and CDR2 is FQNNGV. Germline trimming cut 4 bases from V and 5 bases from J; bases unmatched to any gene: 13. The CDR3 coding sequence is TGTGCCAGCAGCTCTAGGGCGACTAGCGAGGCCAACAATGAGCAGTTCTTC. Protein: CASSSRATSEANNEQFF.

This clone was found a few times. The V and J genes are TRBV6-6 and TRBJ2-7; unclear D gene. Germline V gene data show CDR1 as MNHNY and CDR2 as SVGAGI (reference sequence). The CDR3 sequence is 11 residues long. Deletions cut 5 bases from V and 5 bases from J, with 7 bases between. The CDR3 loop is CASSRIDEQYF. CDR3 in DNA: TGTGCCAGCAGTAGGATTGACGAGCAGTACTTC.

The chain carries TRBV25-1 and TRBJ1-4; D uncertain. CDR3 length: 16 residues. V lost 3 bases and J 3 bases, leaving 14 bases between the germline ends. Germline V gene lookup returns CDR1 MGHDK and CDR2 SYGVNS. DNA for the CDR3: TGTGCCAGCAGTGAGTACGGAAGCTCGGCTAATGAAAAACTGTTTTTT. Its translation: CASSEYGSSANEKLFF.

V and J are TRBV10-3 and TRBJ2-3; D may be TRBD1 (5 bases). The V gene lost 6 bases and the J gene lost 2 bases, with 12 bases spanning the gap. CDR1 and CDR2 from the germline V gene are ENHRY and SYGVKD. This CDR3 spans 14 amino acids. For the CDR3, the DNA is TGTGCCATCAGAAGGGGTTTTGACACAGATACGCAGTATTTT. Encoded protein: CAIRRGFDTDTQYF.

This clone was counted a few times. The chain couples TRBV29-1 to TRBJ1-1; possibly TRBD1 for D (6 bases). This CDR3 has 12 amino acids. Germline CDR1 reads SQVTM; CDR2 reads ANQGSEA. The V gene lost 3 bases and the J gene lost 5 bases, with 10 bases spanning the gap. CDR3 bases: TGCAGCGTTGAGCCTACAGGGACTGAAGCTTTCTTT. Residues: CSVEPTGTEAFF.

This clone was seen more than once but under ten times. The V and J genes are TRBV7-9 and TRBJ2-1; possibly TRBD2 for D (7 bases). CDR1 SEHNR and CDR2 FQNEAQ come from the germline V gene (reference sequence). The CDR3 is 16 residues long. Between the trimmed V and J ends, which lost 1 base and 2 bases, there was a span of 12 bases. In nucleotides, the CDR3 is TGTGCCAGCAGCTTAGGCGGGGGCATCGCCTACAATGAGCAGTTCTTC. It encodes CASSLGGGIAYNEQFF.

This rearrangement joins TRBV10-3 to TRBJ2-7, with 9 positions matching TRBD1. After removal of 4 bases from V and 5 bases from J, the junction contained 6 bases not matched to a gene. Germline V lookup: CDR1 ENHRY, CDR2 SYGVKD. The length of the CDR3 is 14 residues. CDR3 sequence: CAISGRDRADEQYF. The CDR3 DNA follows: TGTGCCATCAGTGGCCGGGACAGGGCGGACGAGCAGTACTTC.

The rearrangement joins TRBV29-1 to TRBJ2-7; D unresolved. With 7 bases removed from V and 3 bases from J, the gap between germline ends came to 13 bases. The length of the CDR3 is 12 residues. The germline V gene encodes CDR1 SQVTM and CDR2 ANQGSEA. The CDR3: CSGLTTYYEQYF. The DNA for the CDR3 is TGCAGCGGGCTAACTACCTACTACGAGCAGTACTTC.

The chain links TRBV7-2 to TRBJ2-3; 7 nucleotides agree with TRBD2. Germline CDR1 is SGHTA and CDR2 is FQGNSA. The CDR3 sequence is 14 residues long. The J segment lost 4 bases and the V segment lost 3 bases, leaving 4 bases of the junction unmatched. The CDR3 is CASSLMRGSDTQYF. Here the CDR3 DNA reads TGTGCCAGCAGCTTGATGCGGGGGTCAGATACGCAGTATTTT.